This TCR beta chain was recovered during a study of cytomegalovirus exposure and HLA in healthy donors (dated by TCRdb to 2016 to 2017). Background on the whole study: In an earlier analysis of 450 to 750 of the donors, 250 to 350 Gb of sequence data and 100 million or so unique TCR beta sequences from about 190 million T cells were reported. A later analysis re-examined previously published TCR beta repertoires from over 500 donors and added high-resolution HLA genotyping to investigate patterns of TCR occurrence. The number of donors typed differed by locus, with 629-630 for A, B, C, DRB1 and DQB1, 522 for DQA1, approximately 580 for DPA1, and around 460 for DPB1. High-throughput TCR immunosequencing, statistical association of individual TCRs with disease status, and machine learning were combined to predict cytomegalovirus infection status. Genome-wide SNP genotypes for about three fifths of the roughly 670 donors were used in a later genetic analysis, which treated that subset as a discovery cohort. The study profiled the T cell repertoires of fewer than 850 subjects by immunosequencing and related them to cytomegalovirus serostatus. Every discovery cohort repertoire had been produced on one sequencing platform. The aim of the study was to test whether cataloging public T cell receptors could identify signatures of past pathogen exposure. Because of strong linkage in the cohort, roughly five DR-DQ haplotypes were treated as single units for association and clustering. Along with the approximately 620-subject first cohort, a separate validation cohort of some 130 different subjects was used. Both class I and class II loci were covered by HLA typing, at four-digit resolution. Donor age, sex, ethnicity and CMV serostatus were collected together with the repertoire data. In an earlier analysis of 500 to 650 of the donors, high-throughput TCR beta sequencing was used to judge whether each TCR beta V gene segment behaved as functional or pseudogenic. In the later analysis, no new phenotypic data were used to find candidate immune exposures; instead, reliance was placed on TCR beta sequences and their occurrence across donors. Among almost 400 genotyped donors of the cohort, an average of 235,054 unique TCR beta nucleotide sequences were sequenced per donor, approximately 20% of them non-productive. About 310 gigabases of sequencing data and some 85 million unique TCR sequences were included in an early release covering 550 to 800 HLA-typed donors. Of the roughly 400 genotyped donors, 81% were placed in the genetic ancestry cluster associated with self-reported Caucasian donors.

The study at large found these results: Roughly 17 rarely observed V segments, including chromosome 9 orphons, were excluded from the earlier analysis of 550 to 700 of the donors because counts were too low. Because HLA typing was unavailable for some donors at each locus, only the typed subset was used in association tests. Roughly uniform sequencing depth across donors was assumed in presence/absence analyses, although this assumption may not hold. For the cohort, immune exposure information was limited to CMV serostatus. Cytomegalovirus status was reported to be diagnosed by the classifier with high specificity and sensitivity in both the original and validation cohorts. A later analysis found that TCR association rates varied across HLA loci, with DRB1 alleles showing the most associated TCRs and HLA-C alleles the fewest. According to a later genetic analysis, donors in an Asian-associated ancestry cluster had fewer N-insertions in productive TCRs than the roughly 660-donor mean. When HLA alleles, especially DR and DQ, strongly co-occurred, TCR associations were difficult to assign to individual alleles. Correlated functional status among segregating V segments might reflect linkage disequilibrium, but an unknown experimental factor could not be ruled out. Specific HLA alleles were associated with 15,000 to 20,000 TCR beta sequences at a false discovery rate of 0.05 in a later analysis. Because the 87-base-pair reads could not distinguish some IMGT-functional V segments, including TRBV6-2 and TRBV6-3, those segments were excluded. Most CMV-associated TCR beta chains appeared to be HLA-restricted in a later analysis, and the HLA associations seemed to be driven largely by CMV exposure. The authors suggested that the approach could potentially be generalized to other disease states and immunological phenotypes. Only TCR beta chains were sequenced in this cohort, and the absence of alpha or paired-chain data limited detectable features. A total of fewer than 200 TCR beta chains were listed by the study as associated with cytomegalovirus. Compared with equally common non-associated chains, HLA-associated TCR beta chains in a later analysis were more clonally expanded and had lower generation probabilities. Most TCR sequences were observed very rarely across donors, whereas some public TCRs were present in many individuals. V-gene and J-gene trimming of TCR beta chains was associated with a missense DCLRE1C variant in a later genetic analysis, and the association was replicated in an independent cohort. According to a later analysis, parvovirus B19, influenza, CMV and Epstein-Barr virus appeared linked to several top co-occurrence clusters. A further reported finding was that TCR beta sequences accurately predicted the HLA-A and HLA-B alleles for most subjects in the first cohort. In vitro tests confirmed that a few of the cytomegalovirus-associated TCR beta chains recognize cytomegalovirus antigens. A cluster of highly shared sequence variants was judged likely to be a technical artifact of the sequencing pipeline. In an earlier analysis of 587 of the donors, most TCR beta V segments appeared in productive rearrangements about 87% or about 30% of the time, broadly matching IMGT annotations.

As regards this clone: The antigen this receptor binds is unknown. No base quality information exists; no much larger clone differs at one position.

The method behind the library was the immunoSEQ multiplex PCR assay. A mixture of 60 forward primers for TCR Vbeta segments and 13 reverse primers for TCR Jbeta segments was used in the multiplex PCR. A multiplex PCR assay on genomic DNA amplified the CDR3 region of rearranged TCR beta genes. Amplified TCR beta libraries were sequenced as 87-base-pair reads on the Illumina HiSeq System. The authors' pipeline ran thus. Across the 600 to 700 repertoires, a later analysis counted roughly 84 million unique TCR beta chains, around 10 million of which were shared by at least two donors. To remove PCR and sequencing errors, raw reads were error-corrected and collapsed into unique sequences using a nearest-neighbor algorithm that merged closely related sequences. V, D and J gene segments were assigned by aligning CDR3 sequences to IMGT reference sequences. Each retained sequence needed at least a six-nucleotide match to both a V gene segment and a J gene segment. A rearrangement counted as productive if the CDR3 had no stop codons and remained in frame with V and J, and every other rearrangement counted as non-productive. Following IMGT convention, CDR3 was defined as the stretch from the second conserved V-encoded cysteine up to the conserved J-encoded phenylalanine. The earlier analysis of roughly 590 of the donors excluded any sequence lacking an unambiguous match to a single V gene segment. An earlier analysis of several hundred of the donors classified V segments as functional when productive rearrangements were above 56.7% and as segregating when the standard deviation between donors was above 5%. A statistical classification framework was developed to diagnose cytomegalovirus status using the catalog of TCR beta chain sequences. A later analysis assigned V and J genes by comparing TCR nucleotide sequences with IMGT/GENE-DB human TR gene sequences. The TCRdist pipeline was used in a later analysis to assign CDR3 sequences and most-parsimonious VDJ recombination scenarios. In a later analysis, each TCR beta chain was defined by its CDR3 amino acid sequence together with its V-gene family, and reads lacking a unique V-gene family were excluded. A later analysis removed several hundred highly shared, low-generation-probability nucleotide sequences to deal with suspected cross-contamination and a sequencing artifact. For each public chain, a later analysis derived a clonal expansion index from normalized ranks of inferred template counts within each repertoire. In a later analysis, generation probabilities were computed with a VDJ recombination model fitted to out-of-frame rearrangements, and the resulting probabilities were checked against IGoR. In a later analysis, hypergeometric tests were used to score TCR-TCR, TCR-HLA and TCR-CMV co-occurrence, with a repertoire-size bias correction applied to TCR pairs. False discovery rates were estimated in a later analysis by permuting HLA or CMV assignments 20 times. In a later analysis, co-occurring TCRs were grouped using DBSCAN, and TCRdist sequence similarity was added for clustering within HLA-allele-positive subsets. Repertoires with fewer than 30,000 or more than 120,000 public chains, plus five repertoires with anomalous nucleotide sharing, were excluded from co-occurrence clustering. TCRdb stores this immuneACCESS table with in-frame sequences only. Part of the clones is absent; in the studies checked, under half of the shortfall reflects unresolved V genes, and no reason is known for the rest. The V and J calls and clone size were taken over from that table, and D and trimming were inferred from the DNA. A total of approximately 110,000 clones appear in this sample, less than 75% of them only once. The ten biggest clones cover approximately 4.1% of the sample.

Looking up the germline V gene (reference sequence) yields CDR1 LNHDA and CDR2 SQIVND. The CDR3 has 16 amino acids, counting the end cysteine and phenylalanine. Only the CDR3 DNA stays, 48 bases, in frame from base 1. The V end gives up 4 bases and the J end 7 bases, leaving 8 bases in the junction not matched to a gene. In total, 500 to 700 healthy bone marrow donors made up the cohort. At the time of sampling, all cohort members were nominally healthy, though unrecorded immune exposures were likely present. The donor was CMV seronegative and belonged to the group of 380 or so seronegative cohort members. Each donor provided a peripheral blood sample, and peripheral blood mononuclear cells were used for TCR beta sequencing. The Qiagen DNeasy Blood Extraction Kit was used to extract genomic DNA from the blood cell samples.

This clonotype was obtained from a woman in her forties in good health and CMV-seronegative. The receptor chain draws on TRBV19 and TRBJ1-6; the junction holds 9 bases that match TRBD1. Sequencing was performed on PBMCs. The DNA is as follows: TGTGCCAGTAGTACTCCGCCCGGGACAGGGAATTCACCCCTCCACTTT. This sequence encodes CASSTPPGTGNSPLHF.